The rows below give T cell receptor beta chains drawn from one sample of a study of T cell responses to AZD1222 COVID-19 vaccine. Data came from immunoSEQ multiplex PCR; TCRdb stores just in-frame clones and leaves some out. The table lists some 130,000 clones, approximately 90% of them singletons, with roughly 2% in the top ten. The sequencing here drew on peripheral blood, taken on day 0 of AZD1222 vaccination. The receptors were gathered from an adult in good health. The CDR3 runs from the conserved cysteine through the conserved F or W. The D gene is left open where the match is weak. Size is stated for part of the rows, as once, few or many counts, or as a class when the clone is expanded.

d_gene	abundance	v_gene	j_gene	CDR3aa	CDR3nt
-	few	TRBV28	TRBJ2-7	CASSPPRQSHNF	TGTGCCAGCAGTCCCCCTCGACAGTCGCATAATTTC
-	-	TRBV6-5	TRBJ1-2	CASSYSRAGENYGYTF	TGTGCCAGCAGTTACTCGAGGGCAGGTGAAAACTATGGCTACACCTTC
-	-	TRBV3-1/TRBV3-2	TRBJ1-2	CASSQVGTAGNYGYTF	TGTGCCAGCAGCCAAGTGGGGACGGCGGGCAACTATGGCTACACCTTC
-	few	TRBV5-1	TRBJ1-6	CASSLENSNSPLHF	TGCGCCAGCAGCTTGGAAAACAGTAATTCACCCCTCCACTTT
TRBD1	-	TRBV19	TRBJ1-5	CASSTRDRGSNQPQHF	TGTGCCAGTAGTACTCGGGACAGGGGGAGCAATCAGCCCCAGCATTTT
-	-	TRBV19	TRBJ1-1	CASSADRLRNTEAFF	TGTGCCAGTAGTGCCGACCGTCTGAGGAACACTGAAGCTTTCTTT
-	-	TRBV28	TRBJ2-5	CASTPGGGLETQYF	TGTGCCAGCACCCCAGGCGGGGGCTTGGAGACCCAGTACTTC
-	-	TRBV30	TRBJ1-1	CAWRIKHTEAFF	TGTGCCTGGAGGATTAAGCACACTGAAGCTTTCTTT
-	once	TRBV28	TRBJ2-1	CASSYSREYEYEQFF	TGTGCCAGCAGTTATTCCAGGGAGTATGAATATGAGCAGTTCTTC
-	-	TRBV5-1	TRBJ1-2	CASSDGNYGYTF	TGCGCCAGCAGCGACGGTAACTATGGCTACACCTTC
-	once	TRBV5-1	TRBJ1-2	CASAQIVGTSYGYTF	TGCGCCAGTGCCCAAATCGTAGGGACAAGTTATGGCTACACCTTC
-	-	TRBV18	TRBJ1-4	CASSRVATNEKLFF	TGTGCCAGCTCCCGCGTTGCAACTAATGAAAAACTGTTTTTT
TRBD1	-	TRBV6-4	TRBJ1-1	CASSQTGFRTEAFF	TGTGCCAGCAGCCAGACAGGGTTTAGGACTGAAGCTTTCTTT
-	-	TRBV6-4	TRBJ2-7	CASRAPLWLSYEQYF	TGTGCCAGCAGGGCCCCACTGTGGCTCTCCTACGAGCAGTACTTC
-	-	TRBV11-2	TRBJ2-7	CASSFAIAGTAYEQYF	TGTGCCAGCAGCTTTGCTATCGCGGGGACCGCTTACGAGCAGTACTTC
-	-	TRBV28	TRBJ1-3	CASSSPHRAYSGNTIYF	TGTGCCAGCAGTTCTCCTCACAGGGCGTACTCTGGAAACACCATATATTTT
TRBD1	-	TRBV27	TRBJ2-7	CASSLVGQRSYEQYF	TGTGCCAGCAGTTTAGTGGGACAGCGAAGCTACGAGCAGTACTTC
-	once	TRBV6-5	TRBJ1-5	CASLSGFDSNQPQHF	TGTGCCAGCCTCTCAGGTTTTGATAGCAATCAGCCCCAGCATTTT
-	-	TRBV9	TRBJ1-1	CASSAGLGSAAFF	TGTGCCAGCAGCGCCGGGCTCGGCTCCGCGGCTTTCTTT
-	-	TRBV13	TRBJ1-2	CASSGGSVGTF	TGTGCCAGCAGTGGCGGTTCCGTGGGTACCTTC
-	-	TRBV5-5	TRBJ1-4	CASSLVWGGVNEKLFF	TGTGCCAGCAGCTTGGTGTGGGGAGGGGTTAATGAAAAACTGTTTTTT
-	-	TRBV5-4	TRBJ1-1	CASSPPGAATAEAFF	TGTGCCAGCAGCCCCCCCGGGGCGGCCACGGCTGAAGCTTTCTTT
-	-	TRBV5-4	TRBJ1-2	CASSGRQGPVGYTF	TGTGCCAGCAGCGGGCGGCAGGGCCCCGTGGGCTACACCTTC
-	-	TRBV28	TRBJ1-1	CASSERDLNTEAFF	TGTGCCAGCAGCGAGAGGGACTTGAACACTGAAGCTTTCTTT
TRBD1	-	TRBV6-1	TRBJ1-1	CASSEEFRGTGNTEAFF	TGTGCCAGCAGTGAAGAATTCAGAGGGACAGGGAACACTGAAGCTTTCTTT
TRBD2	-	TRBV5-1	TRBJ2-7	CASRWVAGPSYEQYF	TGCGCCAGCAGATGGGTAGCGGGACCCTCCTACGAGCAGTACTTC
-	-	TRBV4-1	TRBJ1-1	CASSRAGNGNTEAFF	TGCGCCAGCAGCCGGGCAGGGAATGGGAACACTGAAGCTTTCTTT